Listed below are T cell receptor beta chains from one sample, sequenced in a study of blood T cell repertoires in COVID-19. Clones were sequenced by immunoSEQ multiplex PCR, and TCRdb holds only the in-frame ones, with some missing. The sample gives over 200,000 clones, 80% to 90% of which show up once; approximately 3.7% is in the top ten. Sequenced: PBMCs or T cells enriched from blood (not recorded which). These receptors were collected from a woman under 40 who had been exposed to COVID-19. CDR3s include the opening cysteine and the closing phenylalanine or tryptophan. The D gene is left open where the match is weak. Some rows mark clone size as missing; the rest say once, few, many or name a class of expanded clone.

v_gene: TRBV9
d_gene: -
abundance: -
j_gene: TRBJ2-5
CDR3nt: TGTGCCAGCAGCTCCCACCCCACTCGGGGCCAAGAGACCCAGTACTTC
CDR3aa: CASSSHPTRGQETQYF

v_gene: TRBV4-1
d_gene: -
abundance: -
j_gene: TRBJ2-1
CDR3nt: TGCGCCAGCAGCCCATTTCACAGGGTATCGAATGAGCAGTTCTTC
CDR3aa: CASSPFHRVSNEQFF

v_gene: TRBV10-1
d_gene: TRBD2
abundance: -
j_gene: TRBJ2-1
CDR3nt: TGCGCCAGCAGTGAGCGACTAGCGGGATTGAGTGAGCAGTTCTTC
CDR3aa: CASSERLAGLSEQFF

v_gene: TRBV5-1
d_gene: -
abundance: once
j_gene: TRBJ1-6
CDR3nt: TGCGCCAGCAGCTTGGAAACAGGGCATTCACCCCTCCACTTT
CDR3aa: CASSLETGHSPLHF

v_gene: TRBV30
d_gene: -
abundance: -
j_gene: TRBJ1-3
CDR3nt: TGTGCCTGGAGTTCGACTGTTTCTGGAAACACCATATATTTT
CDR3aa: CAWSSTVSGNTIYF

v_gene: TRBV4-1
d_gene: -
abundance: -
j_gene: TRBJ1-2
CDR3nt: TGCGCCAGCAGCCAAGATCCCTCGGGGATGGGAGGCTACACCTTC
CDR3aa: CASSQDPSGMGGYTF

v_gene: TRBV11-2
d_gene: TRBD2
abundance: once
j_gene: TRBJ2-3
CDR3nt: TGTGCCAGCAGCTTAAGGAGGACTAGCGGAAGCACAGATACGCAGTATTTT
CDR3aa: CASSLRRTSGSTDTQYF

v_gene: TRBV10-3
d_gene: TRBD2
abundance: few
j_gene: TRBJ2-5
CDR3nt: TGTGCCATCAGTGTGGGTAGCGGGCCCCAAGAGACCCAGTACTTC
CDR3aa: CAISVGSGPQETQYF

v_gene: TRBV9
d_gene: -
abundance: -
j_gene: TRBJ2-1
CDR3nt: TGTGCCAGCACCGAGGGGGGGGCGACGTACAATGAGCAGTTCTTC
CDR3aa: CASTEGGATYNEQFF

v_gene: TRBV7-9
d_gene: TRBD1
abundance: -
j_gene: TRBJ2-4
CDR3nt: TGTGCCAGCAGCGTCTGGACAGGGGGGACAATAGCCAAAAACATTCAGTACTTC
CDR3aa: CASSVWTGGTIAKNIQYF

v_gene: TRBV29-1
d_gene: TRBD2
abundance: -
j_gene: TRBJ2-4
CDR3nt: TGCAGCGTTGAATATACCAGCGGGAGTATGGGGAACATTCAGTACTTC
CDR3aa: CSVEYTSGSMGNIQYF

v_gene: TRBV5-4
d_gene: TRBD1
abundance: -
j_gene: TRBJ2-2
CDR3nt: TGTGCCAGCAGCTGGGGGACAGGGGTGACCGGGGAGCTGTTTTTT
CDR3aa: CASSWGTGVTGELFF

v_gene: TRBV5-1
d_gene: -
abundance: -
j_gene: TRBJ2-7
CDR3nt: TGCGCCAGCAGCTTGCCAGATACCTTTTCCTACGAGCAGTACTTC
CDR3aa: CASSLPDTFSYEQYF

v_gene: TRBV6-4
d_gene: -
abundance: -
j_gene: TRBJ1-6
CDR3nt: TGTGCCAGCAGTGAGGGCACTGGGCGAACCCTCCACTTT
CDR3aa: CASSEGTGRTLHF

v_gene: TRBV29-1
d_gene: -
abundance: -
j_gene: TRBJ2-1
CDR3nt: TGCAGCGCGTGGGGGGACAATGAGCAGTTCTTC
CDR3aa: CSAWGDNEQFF

v_gene: TRBV5-6
d_gene: TRBD2
abundance: -
j_gene: TRBJ2-3
CDR3nt: TGTGCCAGCAGCTGGAGACTAGCGGGCACAGATACGCAGTATTTT
CDR3aa: CASSWRLAGTDTQYF

v_gene: TRBV18
d_gene: TRBD1
abundance: -
j_gene: TRBJ1-5
CDR3nt: TGTGCCAGCTCACCGAGACAGGGGTCCGGCCAGCCCCAGCATTTT
CDR3aa: CASSPRQGSGQPQHF

v_gene: TRBV28
d_gene: -
abundance: -
j_gene: TRBJ1-5
CDR3nt: TGTGCCAGCTATGCCCTACCCAATCAGCCCCAGCATTTT
CDR3aa: CASYALPNQPQHF

v_gene: TRBV28
d_gene: -
abundance: few
j_gene: TRBJ1-5
CDR3nt: TGTGCCAGCAGTTACCGATTAGCCAATCAGCCCCAGCATTTT
CDR3aa: CASSYRLANQPQHF

v_gene: TRBV5-1
d_gene: -
abundance: -
j_gene: TRBJ2-3
CDR3nt: TGCGCCAGCAGCTTGGTGGGGGAGGGCACAGATACGCAGTATTTT
CDR3aa: CASSLVGEGTDTQYF

v_gene: TRBV5-1
d_gene: -
abundance: -
j_gene: TRBJ1-6
CDR3nt: TGCGCCAGCAGCTTCGGCAGGGATTCACCCCTCCACTTT
CDR3aa: CASSFGRDSPLHF

v_gene: TRBV10-3
d_gene: TRBD2
abundance: -
j_gene: TRBJ2-7
CDR3nt: TGTGCCATCAGTGAGTCGCTAGCGGGAGAGAATGGCTACGAGCAGTACTTC
CDR3aa: CAISESLAGENGYEQYF

v_gene: TRBV28
d_gene: TRBD1
abundance: -
j_gene: TRBJ1-4
CDR3nt: TGTGCCAGCGTACAGGGGGCCGATAATGAAAAACTGTTTTTT
CDR3aa: CASVQGADNEKLFF

v_gene: TRBV5-5
d_gene: TRBD1
abundance: -
j_gene: TRBJ1-1
CDR3nt: TGTGCCAGCAGCTTGATCAGGGGGATTTGGAACACTGAAGCTTTCTTT
CDR3aa: CASSLIRGIWNTEAFF

v_gene: TRBV19
d_gene: TRBD1
abundance: once
j_gene: TRBJ2-7
CDR3nt: TGTGCCAGTGGGACGGGACAGGGGGTAAACGAGCAGTACTTC
CDR3aa: CASGTGQGVNEQYF

v_gene: TRBV14
d_gene: -
abundance: -
j_gene: TRBJ2-7
CDR3nt: TGTGCCAGCAGCCCCCTAGATTTCACCTACGAGCAGTACTTC
CDR3aa: CASSPLDFTYEQYF

v_gene: TRBV28
d_gene: TRBD1
abundance: -
j_gene: TRBJ1-5
CDR3nt: TGTGCCAGCAGCTACATACAGGGGGCAGGGAATCAGCCCCAGCATTTT
CDR3aa: CASSYIQGAGNQPQHF

v_gene: TRBV7-9
d_gene: -
abundance: once
j_gene: TRBJ1-2
CDR3nt: TGTGCCAGCAGCTTAGACGTCGCAGAATATAACTATGGCTACACCTTC
CDR3aa: CASSLDVAEYNYGYTF

v_gene: TRBV5-1
d_gene: -
abundance: -
j_gene: TRBJ1-5
CDR3nt: TGCGCCAGCAGCTTGGGGGACAATACCGATGATCAGCCCCAGCATTTT
CDR3aa: CASSLGDNTDDQPQHF

v_gene: TRBV18
d_gene: TRBD1
abundance: -
j_gene: TRBJ2-2
CDR3nt: TGTGCCAGCTCGAGGGCGGGACAGGAGAACACCGGGGAGCTGTTTTTT
CDR3aa: CASSRAGQENTGELFF

v_gene: TRBV27
d_gene: TRBD1
abundance: -
j_gene: TRBJ1-5
CDR3nt: TGTGCCAGCAGACGACAGGGGGTTTATAGCAATCAGCCCCAGCATTTT
CDR3aa: CASRRQGVYSNQPQHF

v_gene: TRBV15
d_gene: -
abundance: -
j_gene: TRBJ1-5
CDR3nt: TGTGCCACCAGCACGCGGGGGGCACATCAGCCCCAGCATTTT
CDR3aa: CATSTRGAHQPQHF

v_gene: TRBV9
d_gene: -
abundance: -
j_gene: TRBJ2-7
CDR3nt: TGTGCCAGCAGCTTAGGACAGCTGGCCTACGAGCAGTACTTC
CDR3aa: CASSLGQLAYEQYF

v_gene: TRBV10-3
d_gene: -
abundance: -
j_gene: TRBJ1-5
CDR3nt: TGTGCCATCAGTATAGAGGCCAATCAGCCCCAGCATTTT
CDR3aa: CAISIEANQPQHF

v_gene: TRBV4-1
d_gene: TRBD2
abundance: -
j_gene: TRBJ2-7
CDR3nt: TGCGCCAGCAGCCAACGTCTAGCGGGTGAATCCTACGAGCAGTACTTC
CDR3aa: CASSQRLAGESYEQYF

v_gene: TRBV12-5
d_gene: -
abundance: -
j_gene: TRBJ2-2
CDR3nt: TGTGCTAGTGGTTTGGCCCTCGGGGACACCGGGGAGCTGTTTTTT
CDR3aa: CASGLALGDTGELFF

v_gene: TRBV2
d_gene: TRBD1
abundance: -
j_gene: TRBJ2-2
CDR3nt: TGTGCCAGCAGTGCTTTGGCAGGGGGCGATGCCGGGGAGCTGTTTTTT
CDR3aa: CASSALAGGDAGELFF

v_gene: TRBV5-6
d_gene: -
abundance: -
j_gene: TRBJ2-7
CDR3nt: TGTGCCAGCAGCTTCCAGGCATTCCAGTACTTC
CDR3aa: CASSFQAFQYF

v_gene: TRBV19
d_gene: TRBD1
abundance: -
j_gene: TRBJ1-5
CDR3nt: TGTGCCAGTAGCTTGGACAGGCCGGGCCCCAATCAGCCCCAGCATTTT
CDR3aa: CASSLDRPGPNQPQHF

v_gene: TRBV7-9
d_gene: TRBD1
abundance: -
j_gene: TRBJ1-2
CDR3nt: TGTGCCAGCAGCCCGCGGACAGGGTCGAGCAACTATGGCTACACCTTC
CDR3aa: CASSPRTGSSNYGYTF

v_gene: TRBV6-5
d_gene: TRBD1
abundance: -
j_gene: TRBJ2-5
CDR3nt: TGTGCCAGCAGTCCTTGGACAGGGTGGGTGGAGACCCAGTACTTC
CDR3aa: CASSPWTGWVETQYF

v_gene: TRBV28
d_gene: TRBD1
abundance: -
j_gene: TRBJ1-2
CDR3nt: TGTGCCAGCAGTCCGAGGGGACAGATCTACACCTTC
CDR3aa: CASSPRGQIYTF

v_gene: TRBV5-1
d_gene: TRBD2
abundance: -
j_gene: TRBJ2-1
CDR3nt: TGCGCCAGCAGCTGGGGCCCTAGCGGGAGGGCCAATGAGCAGTTCTTC
CDR3aa: CASSWGPSGRANEQFF

v_gene: TRBV11-3
d_gene: TRBD1
abundance: -
j_gene: TRBJ1-1
CDR3nt: TGTGCCAGCAGTTCGGGACAGGGGGACGGCACTGAAGCTTTCTTT
CDR3aa: CASSSGQGDGTEAFF

v_gene: TRBV2
d_gene: -
abundance: -
j_gene: TRBJ1-5
CDR3nt: TGTGCCAGCAGTCGAGAGGGAAATCAGCCCCAGCATTTT
CDR3aa: CASSREGNQPQHF

v_gene: TRBV25-1
d_gene: -
abundance: few
j_gene: TRBJ2-1
CDR3nt: TGTGCCAGCAGTGACGAGGTCTCCTCGGGGTCCTATGAGCAGTTCTTC
CDR3aa: CASSDEVSSGSYEQFF

v_gene: TRBV20-1
d_gene: -
abundance: -
j_gene: TRBJ2-1
CDR3nt: TGCAGTGCTAGTTTTTGGGGTCGGGGCAATGAGCAGTTCTTC
CDR3aa: CSASFWGRGNEQFF

v_gene: TRBV19
d_gene: -
abundance: -
j_gene: TRBJ2-7
CDR3nt: TGTGCCAGTAGTATAGACAGGGGATACATCTACGAGCAGTACTTC
CDR3aa: CASSIDRGYIYEQYF

v_gene: TRBV30
d_gene: TRBD1
abundance: -
j_gene: TRBJ2-7
CDR3nt: TGTGCCTGGAACCGGGACAGGGGCTACGAGCAGTACTTC
CDR3aa: CAWNRDRGYEQYF

v_gene: TRBV2
d_gene: TRBD2
abundance: -
j_gene: TRBJ2-2
CDR3nt: TGTGCCAGCAACTGGCGGGAGTCCGGGGAGCTGTTTTTT
CDR3aa: CASNWRESGELFF

v_gene: TRBV2
d_gene: TRBD2
abundance: -
j_gene: TRBJ2-1
CDR3nt: TGTGCCACTACCGGGACTAGCGGCTTCAATGAGCAGTTCTTC
CDR3aa: CATTGTSGFNEQFF

v_gene: TRBV2
d_gene: TRBD1
abundance: -
j_gene: TRBJ1-1
CDR3nt: TGTGCCAGCAGTGATGAAAACAGGGGATATGAAGCTTTCTTT
CDR3aa: CASSDENRGYEAFF

v_gene: TRBV30
d_gene: TRBD1
abundance: -
j_gene: TRBJ2-2
CDR3nt: TGTGCCTGGAGTGTTAACAGGGGTTCTTTTTCCACCGGGGAGCTGTTTTTT
CDR3aa: CAWSVNRGSFSTGELFF

v_gene: TRBV2
d_gene: TRBD2
abundance: -
j_gene: TRBJ2-7
CDR3nt: TGTGCCAGCACCCCCGGGACTAGCGTCTACGAGCAGTACTTC
CDR3aa: CASTPGTSVYEQYF

v_gene: TRBV5-4
d_gene: TRBD2
abundance: -
j_gene: TRBJ2-5
CDR3nt: TGTGCCAGCAGCTCCTTGACTAGCTCAGTAGGGGAAGAGACCCAGTACTTC
CDR3aa: CASSSLTSSVGEETQYF

v_gene: TRBV18
d_gene: TRBD1
abundance: -
j_gene: TRBJ2-7
CDR3nt: TGTGCCAGCTCACTAAAACATAGACCAGGGACAGGGGACGAGCAGTACTTC
CDR3aa: CASSLKHRPGTGDEQYF

v_gene: TRBV6-5
d_gene: -
abundance: -
j_gene: TRBJ2-7
CDR3nt: TGTGCCAGCTCCAGCGATTCCTACGAGCAGTACTTC
CDR3aa: CASSSDSYEQYF

v_gene: TRBV5-4
d_gene: TRBD2
abundance: -
j_gene: TRBJ2-5
CDR3nt: TGTGCCAGCAGCCGACTAGCGGGAGGGTTCCAAGAGACCCAGTACTTC
CDR3aa: CASSRLAGGFQETQYF

v_gene: TRBV18
d_gene: TRBD1
abundance: -
j_gene: TRBJ1-2
CDR3nt: TGTGCCAGCTCACCCAAAACGGAGGCGAATCACAGGGGATATGGCTACACCTTC
CDR3aa: CASSPKTEANHRGYGYTF